This entry is about one TCR beta chain. Antigen unknown. The germline V and J ends were trimmed by 4 bases and 1 base, with 10 bases remaining between them. The CDR3 spans 14 residues. The V gene's germline CDR1 is LGHDT and CDR2 YNNKEL (reference sequence). The sample originates from a study of post-analysis software for immune sequencing data. In the study overall: Relapsing-remitting, secondary progressive and progressive-relapsing multiple sclerosis were all included among the disease courses.

Prepared TCR beta cDNA libraries contained unique molecular identifiers. Hundreds of thousands of cDNA molecules came from roughly 1 to 10 million T cells. TCRdb re-analysed the PCR reads in MiXCR, keeping a single row per CDR3 protein. The table shows hundreds of thousands of distinct CDR3 sequences, with 25% to 30% occurring only once. Study-wide results and caveats: Those with multiple sclerosis, the patient group, showed significantly lower normalized Chao1 diversity than controls. TRBV5-6, TRBV5-1 and TRBV20-1 were among about 5 TRBV segments more frequent in patients than controls. When the samples were clustered directly with F measure, those that had been prepared in the same batch showed strong co-clustering.

The sequence was obtained from a girl between 5 and 17 years old with multiple sclerosis. Source material: blood. The chain links TRBV3-1 to TRBJ2-5; D might be TRBD1 (6 bases). CDR3 sequence: CASSRRTVQETQYF. The CDR3, as DNA: TGTGCCAGCAGCCGGCGGACAGTCCAAGAGACCCAGTACTTC.